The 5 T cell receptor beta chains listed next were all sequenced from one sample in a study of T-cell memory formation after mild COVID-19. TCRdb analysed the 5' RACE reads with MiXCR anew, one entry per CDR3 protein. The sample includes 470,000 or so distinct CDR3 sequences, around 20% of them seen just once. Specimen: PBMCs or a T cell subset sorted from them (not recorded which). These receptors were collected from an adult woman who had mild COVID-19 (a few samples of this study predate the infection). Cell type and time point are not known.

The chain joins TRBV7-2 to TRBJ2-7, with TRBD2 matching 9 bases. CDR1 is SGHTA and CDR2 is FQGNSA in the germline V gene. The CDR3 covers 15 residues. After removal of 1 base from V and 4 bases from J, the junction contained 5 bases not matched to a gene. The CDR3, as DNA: TGTGCCAGCAGCTTAGATAGCGGGAGTAGGTACGAGCAGTACTTC. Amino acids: CASSLDSGSRYEQYF.

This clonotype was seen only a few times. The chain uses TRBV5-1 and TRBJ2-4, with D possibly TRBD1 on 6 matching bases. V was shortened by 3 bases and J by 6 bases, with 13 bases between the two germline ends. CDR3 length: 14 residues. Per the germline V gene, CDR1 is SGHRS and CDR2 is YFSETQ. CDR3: CASSYEGDGNIQYF. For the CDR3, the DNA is TGCGCCAGCAGCTATGAGGGGGACGGAAACATTCAGTACTTC.

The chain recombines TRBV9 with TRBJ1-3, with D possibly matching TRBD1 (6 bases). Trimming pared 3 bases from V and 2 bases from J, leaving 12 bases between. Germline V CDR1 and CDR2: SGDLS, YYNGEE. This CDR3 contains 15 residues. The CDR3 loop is CASSGTGSAGNTIYF. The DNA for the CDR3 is TGTGCCAGCAGCGGCACAGGGTCGGCTGGAAACACCATATATTTT.

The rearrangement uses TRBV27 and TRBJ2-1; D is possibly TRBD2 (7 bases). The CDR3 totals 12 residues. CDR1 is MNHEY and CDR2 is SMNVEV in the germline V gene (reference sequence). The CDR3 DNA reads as TGTGCTATCTCCGCGGGGGCGTGGGGGCAGTTCTTC. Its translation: CAISAGAWGQFF.

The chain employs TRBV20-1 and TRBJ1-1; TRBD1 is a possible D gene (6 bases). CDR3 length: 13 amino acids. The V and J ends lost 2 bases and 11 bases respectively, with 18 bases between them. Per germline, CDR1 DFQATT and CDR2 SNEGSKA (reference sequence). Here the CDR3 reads CSARYGGGVLAFF. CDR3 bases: TGCAGTGCTAGATATGGAGGGGGTGTCCTGGCTTTCTTT.